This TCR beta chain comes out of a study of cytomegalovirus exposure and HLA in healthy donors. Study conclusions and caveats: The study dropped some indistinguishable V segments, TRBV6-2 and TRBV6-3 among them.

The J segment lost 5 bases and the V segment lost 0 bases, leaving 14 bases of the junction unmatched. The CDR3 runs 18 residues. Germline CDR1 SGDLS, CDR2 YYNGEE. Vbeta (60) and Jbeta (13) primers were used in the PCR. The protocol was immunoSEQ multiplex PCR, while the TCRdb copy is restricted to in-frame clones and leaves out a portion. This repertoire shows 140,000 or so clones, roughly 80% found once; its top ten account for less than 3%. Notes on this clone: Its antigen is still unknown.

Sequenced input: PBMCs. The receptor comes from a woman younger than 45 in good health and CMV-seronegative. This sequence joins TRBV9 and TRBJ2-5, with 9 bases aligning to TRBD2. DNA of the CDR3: TGTGCCAGCAGCGTAGAGCCTTTCCGCGGGAGGGCCGGGGAGACCCAGTACTTC. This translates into CASSVEPFRGRAGETQYF.